One sample yielded the 17 T cell receptor beta chains listed below, sequenced in a study of shared clonotypes between healthy human individuals. The assay was immunoSEQ multiplex PCR, and TCRdb's table has in-frame clones only and misses some. Among 2 million to 2.5 million clones listed, approximately 96% were seen once. Sequencing was performed on naive CD4+ T cells sorted from blood. The sample's subset: CD45RA+ positively selected. The origin of the receptors is a man between 18 and 35 years old in good health.

V usage is TRBV21-1 and J usage is TRBJ2-5. TRBV21-1 represents a pseudogene. The CDR3 has 15 residues. In DNA form, the CDR3 reads TGTGCCAGCAGCCTCGAGGGGCTCAACCAAGAGACCCAGTACTTC. Translated, it gives CASSLEGLNQETQYF.

This clone occurred once. Different DNA sequences within this sample yield the same CDR3. V usage is TRBV27 and J usage is TRBJ2-1; the D is unclear. The germline V gene encodes CDR1 MNHEY and CDR2 SMNVEV (reference sequence). Trimming shortened V by 2 bases and J by 4 bases, and 3 bases separated the two germline ends. This CDR3 contains 12 residues. DNA for the CDR3: TGTGCCAGCAGTTTAAATTACAATGAGCAGTTCTTC. Protein sequence: CASSLNYNEQFF.

The V and J genes are TRBV28 and TRBJ2-7; D might be TRBD1 (6 bases). The CDR3 sequence is 17 residues long. Germline V gene sequence: CDR1 MDHEN, CDR2 SYDVKM. V dropped 5 bases and J dropped 2 bases, with 22 bases sitting between them. The CDR3 nucleotides are TGTGCCAGCAGTCCCCAAAGGGGGTCAGGGCGAGCCTACGAGCAGTACTTC. Protein product: CASSPQRGSGRAYEQYF.

The V call is TRBV9, the J call TRBJ2-2; no reliable D call. CDR1 and CDR2 (germline): SGDLS, YYNGEE. This CDR3 contains 15 residues. V dropped 0 bases and J dropped 2 bases, with 8 bases sitting between them. The CDR3 here is CASSVGITNTGELFF. CDR3 bases: TGTGCCAGCAGCGTAGGGATTACTAACACCGGGGAGCTGTTTTTT.

The chain employs TRBV14 and TRBJ2-5, with 10 nucleotides matching TRBD2. Unmatched junction bases numbered 7, after V lost 4 bases and J lost 5 bases. The germline CDR1 and CDR2 sequences are SGHDN and FVKESK. The CDR3 sequence is 15 residues long. DNA for the CDR3: TGTGCCAGCAGCCCCGAGCGGGGGGGTACGGAGACCCAGTACTTC. Its protein product is CASSPERGGTETQYF.

V usage is TRBV7-3 and J usage is TRBJ2-5; no firm D call. The length of the CDR3 is 13 residues. Germline-derived CDR1 and CDR2 are SGHTA and FQGTGA. V was clipped by 5 bases and J by 5 bases, with 12 bases between them. The CDR3 reads CASSRGVGETQYF. CDR3 sequence (DNA): TGTGCCAGCAGCCGCGGAGTGGGGGAGACCCAGTACTTC. The full variable domain, in which reference TRBV7-3 and TRBJ2-5 provide the parts outside the CDR3, is GAGVSQTPSNKVTEKGKYVELRCDPISGHTALYWYRQSLGQGPEFLIYFQGTGAADDSGLPNDRFFAVRPEGSVSTLKIQRTERGDSAVYLCASSRGVGETQYFGPGTRLLVL.

The chain couples TRBV6-1 to TRBJ2-1; 11 bases are shared with TRBD2. CDR1 MNHNS and CDR2 SASEGT come from the germline V gene. The CDR3 runs 15 residues. Germline trimming cut 2 bases from V and 7 bases from J; bases unmatched to any gene: 4. Here the CDR3 reads CASSETASGRNEQFF. CDR3 DNA sequence: TGTGCCAGCAGTGAAACCGCTAGCGGGAGGAATGAGCAGTTCTTC.

The chain couples TRBV30 to TRBJ2-2; 9 bases fit TRBD1. With V trimmed by 1 base and J by 9 bases, 9 bases remained unmatched. The germline V gene encodes CDR1 GTSNPN and CDR2 SVGIG (reference sequence). This CDR3 is 15 amino acids long. The CDR3 region is CAWSGGTGYSRELFF. CDR3 DNA: TGTGCCTGGAGTGGGGGGACAGGGTACAGCCGGGAGCTGTTTTTT.

This clone was seen a single time. The chain joins TRBV5-4 to TRBJ2-6, with a tentative D call TRBD2 (5 bases). Germline-derived CDR1 and CDR2 are SGHNT and YYREEE (reference sequence). Trimming pared 3 bases from V and 2 bases from J, leaving 15 bases between. The CDR3 runs 17 residues. The CDR3 sequence is CASSSTLRDAGANVLTF. CDR3 sequence (DNA): TGTGCCAGCAGCTCTACACTACGGGATGCTGGGGCCAACGTCCTGACTTTC. Drawing the rest from reference TRBV5-4 and TRBJ2-6, the complete variable domain is ETGVTQSPTHLIKTRGQQVTLRCSSQSGHNTVSWYQQALGQGPQFIFQYYREEENGRGNFPPRFSGLQFPNYSSELNVNALELDDSALYLCASSSTLRDAGANVLTFGAGSRLTVL.

This sequence joins TRBV7-2 and TRBJ2-7; D ambiguous. Germline V gene data show CDR1 as SGHTA and CDR2 as FQGNSA. Trimming removed 5 bases from V and 5 bases from J, with 16 bases in between. The CDR3 spans 14 residues. CDR3 coding DNA: TGTGCCAGCAGCGTCGACTGGGGTGAACACGAGCAGTACTTC. Its protein product is CASSVDWGEHEQYF.

The V gene is TRBV18, the J gene TRBJ1-5, with D uncertain. The CDR3 is made up of 16 amino acids. The ends were cut back, 5 bases at V and 0 bases at J, with 14 bases in the middle. The germline V gene encodes CDR1 KGHSH and CDR2 LQKENI. The CDR3 spells CASSRSVPSSNQPQHF. In nucleotides, the CDR3 is TGTGCCAGCTCAAGGTCTGTCCCCTCTAGCAATCAGCCCCAGCATTTT.

The gene calls are TRBV5-6 and TRBJ2-5; 9 bases match TRBD2. Trimming at V came to 0 bases and at J to 1 base, leaving 4 bases not matched to a gene. This CDR3 has 16 amino acids. CDR1 SGHDT and CDR2 YYEEEE come from the germline V gene. DNA of the CDR3: TGTGCCAGCAGCTTGGCCGGCGGGAGGGTCCAAGAGACCCAGTACTTC. Translated: CASSLAGGRVQETQYF.

This clone occurred once. Because it lacks the conserved phenylalanine or tryptophan at the end, this CDR3 is likely a read error. It is unclear where the CDR3 begins or ends on the DNA, so no DNA is shown, and the CDR3 is as TCRdb lists it. CDR3 amino acids: CASSPGQFPWSSFA. The gene calls are TRBV5-1 and TRBJ1-6; no DNA check was done on the table's D call, TRBD1. The CDR3 is 14 residues long, counting both termini. Per the germline V gene, CDR1 is SGHRS and CDR2 is YFSETQ.

The CDR3 DNA is TGTGCCAGCAGCCCCTACAATGAGCAGTTCTTC. This encodes CASSPYNEQFF. The chain employs TRBV6-1 and TRBJ2-1; no reliable D call. Trimming took off 6 bases at V and 2 bases at J, with 2 bases between the two ends. In germline, CDR1 is MNHNS, CDR2 SASEGT. The CDR3 length is 11 residues.

The V and J genes are TRBV25-1 and TRBJ2-1; TRBD1 aligns across 9 bases. The V and J ends lost 2 bases and 8 bases, in that order; junction bases with no gene match: 10. This CDR3 comprises 16 residues. Germline assignment: CDR1 MGHDK and CDR2 SYGVNS. CDR3 in amino acids: CASSELPGQGSDEQFF. The DNA of the CDR3 is TGTGCCAGCAGTGAACTCCCGGGACAGGGTTCAGATGAGCAGTTCTTC.

The gene calls are TRBV9 and TRBJ1-6; tentatively, D is TRBD1 (6 bases). With 4 bases removed from V and 8 bases from J, the gap between germline ends came to 13 bases. The germline V gene has CDR1 SGDLS and CDR2 YYNGEE. The CDR3 has 14 amino acids. The CDR3 bases are TGTGCCAGCAGCCCCCGGGACACGGATTCACCCCTCCACTTT. It encodes CASSPRDTDSPLHF.

This chain connects TRBV10-1 to TRBJ1-4, with TRBD1 identical over 8 bases. Trimming took 4 bases from V and 8 from J; bases not matched to a gene: 3. CDR1 and CDR2 (germline): WNHNN, SYGVQD (reference sequence). This CDR3 has 13 amino acids. The CDR3 region is CASSVGTGEKLFF. The CDR3 coding sequence is TGCGCCAGCAGTGTCGGGACAGGCGAAAAACTGTTTTTT.